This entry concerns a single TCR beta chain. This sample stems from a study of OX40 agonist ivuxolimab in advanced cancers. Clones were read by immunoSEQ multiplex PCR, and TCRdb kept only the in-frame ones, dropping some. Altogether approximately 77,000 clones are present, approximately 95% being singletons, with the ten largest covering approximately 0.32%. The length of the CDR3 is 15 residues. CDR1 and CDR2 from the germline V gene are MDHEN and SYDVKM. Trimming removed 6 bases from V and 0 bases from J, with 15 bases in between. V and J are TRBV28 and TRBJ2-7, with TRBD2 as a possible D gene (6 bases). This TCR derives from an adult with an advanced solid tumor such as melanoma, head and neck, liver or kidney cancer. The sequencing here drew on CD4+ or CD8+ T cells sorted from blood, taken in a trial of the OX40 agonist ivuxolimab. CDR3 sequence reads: CASRLGGPPSYEQYF. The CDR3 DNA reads TGTGCCAGCAGACTGGGGGGACCACCCTCCTACGAGCAGTACTTC.